This TCR beta chain was recovered during a study of T cells after yellow fever vaccination (dated by TCRdb to the late 2010s). About the study as a whole: The SMART-Seq v4 Ultra Low Input RNA kit was used to prepare libraries from fractions with low cell numbers. To follow T-cell clones before and after primary and booster YFV17D yellow fever vaccination, bulk TCR alpha and beta repertoires were sequenced over time. The cohort comprised two healthy male donors, one aged 18 to 30 and one aged 30 to 39 years. Blood was collected at multiple timepoints before and after primary and secondary immunization, and bulk PBMC replicates and cell subsets were isolated. Overall study results and their limits: Computational filtering was needed because FACS-sorted repertoires could contain abundant contaminating clonotypes from the bulk population. Compared with the primary T-cell response, the secondary T-cell response was weaker but faster, peaking on day 5 rather than day 15. A small share of clonotypes occurred in both CD4 and CD8 compartments, likely arising from convergent recombination. Because only two donors were included in the study, the extent to which the findings can be generalized is limited. After the booster, most clones that had expanded after primary vaccination were detected again (around 95% of CD4 and around nine tenths of CD8), suggesting broad maintenance of memory.

TCR cDNA was synthesized by 5'RACE template switching, through which a universal primer site and unique molecular identifiers were introduced. cDNA synthesis was primed from both the TCR alpha and TCR beta constant segments. Two PCR steps were used to amplify libraries, with sample barcodes and sequencing adapters being added in the second step. Sequencing of the libraries was done on either Illumina HiSeq 2500 (2x100 bp) or NovaSeq (2x150 bp). For the original study's pipeline: MIGEC was used to demultiplex reads and collapse the reads into UMI consensus sequences, and MiXCR was used for V(D)J alignment. Clonotypes responding to the vaccine were identified with edgeR on replicate PBMC samples, with the criteria of FDR below 0.01 and a log2 fold change above 5 up to day 15. Each bulk clonotype received a CD4 or CD8 identity based on whether the sequenced CD4 or CD8 repertoire contained that clonotype at higher abundance. Clonotypes enriched at least 10-fold in dextramer-positive versus dextramer-negative fractions were classed as NS4B-specific, and CD4-biased clonotypes were left out. TCRdb took the public reads, trimmed them with fastp at Q25, ran MiXCR for clone calling and kept in-frame beta chains. Records with the same CDR3 protein are collapsed into one entry carrying the most frequent genes and DNA. Here the V and J calls rest on TCRdb's processing, not on the authors' analysis. The sample table contains some 80,000 distinct CDR3 sequences; only one count was recorded for roughly 15% of them. Of the sample, 20% to 25% falls within the top ten clones.

The sample holds one count of this clonotype. No base qualities exist here, and no much larger clone lies one base off it. One read alone lends weak support. The V and J ends are trimmed by 2 bases and 3 bases, leaving 8 bases between them. The CDR3, from cysteine to phenylalanine, totals 13 residues. The entry retains the CDR3 DNA only, 39 bases that are in frame from base 1. Based on the germline V gene, the CDR1 and CDR2 sequences are MNHEY and SVGAGI. The sample's treatment or condition label is to be understood as: live attenuated yellow fever vaccine strain. A standard Ficoll-Paque protocol was used to isolate PBMCs from peripheral blood. Epitope-specific CD8 T cells were sorted using a dextramer loaded with the yellow fever NS4B epitope peptide, with anti-CD3 and anti-CD8 staining. RNA was extracted with TriZol from bulk PBMCs, CD4 and CD8 fractions, and dextramer-positive and dextramer-negative fractions.

The chain couples TRBV6-5 to TRBJ2-7; too little of a D gene remains to name it. This receptor was identified in a man between 18 and 35 years old who received the YFV17D yellow fever vaccine. The source material was CD8+ T cells not binding an NS4B(214-222) dextramer, sorted from PBMCs, sampled 21 days after the first yellow fever vaccination. Per the publication, the cell subset or site label means: NS4B epitope dextramer-negative CD8 T cells. The CDR3 reads as follows: CASSYGQLYEQYF. The base sequence is TGTGCCAGCAGTTACGGTCAACTCTACGAGCAGTACTTC.